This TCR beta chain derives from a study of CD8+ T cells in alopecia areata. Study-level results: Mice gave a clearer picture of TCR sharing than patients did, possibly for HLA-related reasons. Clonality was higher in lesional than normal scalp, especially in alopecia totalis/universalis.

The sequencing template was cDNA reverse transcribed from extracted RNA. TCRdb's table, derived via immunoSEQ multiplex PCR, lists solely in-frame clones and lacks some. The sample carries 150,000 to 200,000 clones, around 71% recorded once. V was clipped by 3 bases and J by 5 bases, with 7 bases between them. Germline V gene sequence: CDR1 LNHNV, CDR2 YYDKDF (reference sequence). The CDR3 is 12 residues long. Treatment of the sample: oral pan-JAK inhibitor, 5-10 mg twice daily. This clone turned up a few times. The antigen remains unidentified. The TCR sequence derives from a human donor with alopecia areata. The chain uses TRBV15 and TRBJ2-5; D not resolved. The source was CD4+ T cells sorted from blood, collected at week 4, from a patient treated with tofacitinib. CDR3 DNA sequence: TGTGCCACCAGCAGTGAAAGGGAGACCCAGTACTTC. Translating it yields CATSSERETQYF.